These T cell receptor beta chains were read from a single sample in a study of T cell changes during pregnancy in multiple sclerosis. Method: immunoSEQ multiplex PCR; TCRdb's copy keeps in-frame clones and lacks some. The sample carries over 60,000 clones, approximately 96% recorded once. The sequenced sample was CD8+ T cells from peripheral blood mononuclear cells, obtained after pregnancy. Receptor source: a female donor with multiple sclerosis, enrolled in a pregnancy study. The CDR3 runs from the conserved cysteine through the conserved F or W. A D gene is named only where the DNA matches it firmly. Expanded clones get a size class; other rows say once, few or many, or leave the size out.

clone size,D gene,J gene,V gene,CDR3 DNA,CDR3 protein
NA,TRBD2,TRBJ2-1,TRBV5-6,TGTGCCAGCAGCAGTCCAGCGGGAGGGCCGTTATTTGGCGAGCAGTTCTTC,CASSSPAGGPLFGEQFF
NA,NA,TRBJ1-5,TRBV4-1,TGCGCCAGCAGCCAAGATCGGCAGGGTACCCATCAGCCCCAGCATTTT,CASSQDRQGTHQPQHF
NA,NA,TRBJ2-7,TRBV4-3,TGCGCCAGCAGCCAAGTGAGGGAGGCCTCCTACGAGCAGTACTTC,CASSQVREASYEQYF
NA,NA,TRBJ2-7,TRBV6-5,TGTGCCAGCAGTAGGGCAGGGAACACCTACGAGCAGTACTTC,CASSRAGNTYEQYF
NA,TRBD1,TRBJ2-7,TRBV5-1,TGCGCCAGCAGCACCCGGGACAGGGGGCCCTACGAGCAGTACTTC,CASSTRDRGPYEQYF
NA,TRBD2,TRBJ2-3,TRBV29-1,TGCAGCGTTGAAGATTTTAGCGGGAGCGGGTACACAGATACGCAGTATTTT,CSVEDFSGSGYTDTQYF
NA,TRBD2,TRBJ2-3,TRBV27,TGTGCCAGCAGTTTAGGGACTAGCGGGAGGGCCGATACGCAGTATTTT,CASSLGTSGRADTQYF
NA,TRBD2,TRBJ2-7,TRBV28,TGTGCCAGCAGCCAACTAGCGGGAGAGCTCAACGAGCAGTACTTC,CASSQLAGELNEQYF
NA,TRBD1,TRBJ2-7,TRBV28,TGTGCCAGCAGTTTATCACAGGGGTACGAGCAGTACTTC,CASSLSQGYEQYF
NA,TRBD1,TRBJ1-1,TRBV19,TGTGCCAGTTCACGGGACAGGGGAATGAACACTGAAGCTTTCTTT,CASSRDRGMNTEAFF
once,TRBD2,TRBJ2-7,TRBV10-1,TGCGCCAGCAGTGATAAGGGAGGGAGTGGTAGCGGGATTAGGCACGAGCAGTACTTC,CASSDKGGSGSGIRHEQYF
NA,NA,TRBJ1-4,TRBV19,TGTACCAGTGGACAGCCTGAAAAACTGTTTTTT,CTSGQPEKLFF
once,TRBD2,TRBJ2-1,TRBV6-6,TGTGCCAGCAGTTGGAGCGGGGCCTCCAATGAGCAGTTCTTC,CASSWSGASNEQFF
NA,TRBD1,TRBJ2-5,TRBV7-9,TGTGCCAGCAGCTCCCGCGGACAGGGGGCGAGAGAGACCCAGTACTTC,CASSSRGQGARETQYF
NA,NA,TRBJ2-1,TRBV11-2,TGTGCCAGCAGACCGCGGTCTGCCCCCCTCCACAATGAGCAGTTCTTC,CASRPRSAPLHNEQFF
NA,NA,TRBJ1-1,TRBV30,TGTGCCTGGAGTGTACGAGCGGGGATGGCCACTGAAGCTTTCTTT,CAWSVRAGMATEAFF
NA,TRBD2,TRBJ2-1,TRBV28,TGTGCCAGCAGTTTGGGGACTAGCGGGAGGGACAATGAGCAGTTCTTC,CASSLGTSGRDNEQFF
NA,TRBD1,TRBJ1-1,TRBV5-8,TGTGCCAGCCCCCCGCCAGGGGGCTTAGGGAGGTTCACTGAAGCTTTCTTT,CASPPPGGLGRFTEAFF
NA,TRBD2,TRBJ2-3,TRBV7-8,TGTGCCAGCAGCCCTTGGGCTAGCGGGTCCTTCACAGATACGCAGTATTTT,CASSPWASGSFTDTQYF
NA,NA,TRBJ1-1,TRBV5-5,TGTGCCAGCAGCTACTTACCCGGCGGTGGCACTGAAGCTTTCTTT,CASSYLPGGGTEAFF
NA,NA,TRBJ2-7,TRBV30,TGTGCCTGGAGTGTAAGCGGTTCCTACGAGCAGTACTTC,CAWSVSGSYEQYF
once,NA,TRBJ2-7,TRBV9,TGTGCCAGCAGCGTAGCGGACAGTTCCTACGAGCAGTACTTC,CASSVADSSYEQYF
NA,TRBD2,TRBJ2-1,TRBV7-2,TGTGCCAGCGGACTACTCCTGGGACTAGGAAGAGTCGATGAGCAGTTCTTC,CASGLLLGLGRVDEQFF
NA,NA,TRBJ2-7,TRBV4-1,TGCGCCAGCAGCCAAGAGGGGTGGGATCCGGACTGGTCCTACGAGCAGTACTTC,CASSQEGWDPDWSYEQYF
NA,TRBD2,TRBJ2-1,TRBV9,TGTGCCAGCAGCGCACATCTGGGACTAACCAATGAGCAGTTCTTC,CASSAHLGLTNEQFF
NA,TRBD1,TRBJ1-1,TRBV28,TGTGCCAGCAGTCACTTGACAGGGGTTGGTTTTGACACTGAAGCTTTCTTT,CASSHLTGVGFDTEAFF
NA,NA,TRBJ2-5,TRBV5-1,TGCGCCAGCAGCCCAGACAGGAACCAAGAGACCCAGTACTTC,CASSPDRNQETQYF
NA,NA,TRBJ2-5,TRBV2,TGTGCCAGCAGAGAGGCAGGGGTTTCACAAGAGACCCAGTACTTC,CASREAGVSQETQYF
NA,TRBD2,TRBJ2-1,TRBV7-9,TGTGCCAGCCCCCCTGCGGGAGAGTACAATGAGCAGTTCTTC,CASPPAGEYNEQFF
NA,NA,TRBJ2-7,TRBV19,TGTGCCAGTAGTTGGGGAGTTGGAACCTACGAGCAGTACTTC,CASSWGVGTYEQYF